Listed here are 32 T cell receptor beta chains from one sample, sequenced in a study of siplizumab effects on memory and regulatory T cells. Libraries were prepared by immunoSEQ multiplex PCR; TCRdb keeps only in-frame clonotypes and omits some of them. The table lists around 100,000 clones, around 90% of them singletons. The specimen was CD4+ T cells sorted from blood. These receptors were obtained from a human donor in good health.

The V and J genes are TRBV27 and TRBJ2-2; D ambiguous. Trimming shortened V by 6 bases and J by 0 bases, and 8 bases separated the two germline ends. The germline gives CDR1 MNHEY, CDR2 SMNVEV (reference sequence). The CDR3 extends over 14 amino acids. The CDR3 bases are TGTGCCAGCAGGAGTTTGGCGAACACCGGGGAGCTGTTTTTT. This translates into CASRSLANTGELFF.

This chain connects TRBV28 to TRBJ2-3; D gene ambiguous. Trimming took 9 bases from V and 2 from J, leaving 15 bases between them. This CDR3 spans 14 amino acids. Germline values: CDR1 MDHEN, CDR2 SYDVKM. The CDR3 DNA reads as TGTGCCAGTAGTCCGGGCAGCCTCACAGATACGCAGTATTTT. Its protein product is CASSPGSLTDTQYF.

The gene calls are TRBV30 and TRBJ2-5; perhaps TRBD1 as D (5 bases). This CDR3 has 15 amino acids. Germline-derived CDR1 and CDR2 are GTSNPN and SVGIG (reference sequence). V lost 0 bases and J 2 bases, leaving 13 bases between the germline ends. The CDR3 DNA sequence: TGTGCCTGGAGTGTAGGGCAGGGCAGTCAAGAGACCCAGTACTTC. This encodes CAWSVGQGSQETQYF.

This chain joins TRBV19 and TRBJ1-2; no firm D call. The CDR3 contains 12 residues. Germline loops: CDR1 LNHDA, CDR2 SQIVND (reference sequence). The ends were cut back, 6 bases at V and 9 bases at J, with 14 bases in the middle. The CDR3 spells CASSFEGRSYTF. The DNA for the CDR3 is TGTGCCAGTAGCTTTGAGGGTCGAAGCTACACCTTC.

This clone was recorded once. This rearrangement joins TRBV7-9 to TRBJ1-4; TRBD1 matches at 7 bases. This CDR3 contains 12 residues. V gave up 4 bases and J gave up 14 bases; unmatched junction bases: 7. Germline V CDR1 and CDR2: SEHNR, FQNEAQ (reference sequence). In nucleotides, the CDR3 is TGTGCCAGCAGCTCCACAGGGGTCAGGCTGTTTTTT. Its translation: CASSSTGVRLFF.

This rearrangement joins TRBV7-3 to TRBJ2-7; 8 positions agree with TRBD2. The germline V gene encodes CDR1 SGHTA and CDR2 FQGTGA. J lost 2 bases, V lost 2 bases, and 8 bases had no gene match. CDR3 length equals 16 residues. CDR3 in DNA: TGTGCCAGCAGCTTAGAGGGAGCGGGGGCGCCCTACGAGCAGTACTTC. Amino acid sequence: CASSLEGAGAPYEQYF.

This chain uses TRBV19 with TRBJ1-5; 7 bases fit TRBD1. Germline CDR1 is LNHDA and CDR2 is SQIVND (reference sequence). CDR3 length: 14 amino acids. The V and J ends lost 6 bases and 6 bases, in that order; junction bases with no gene match: 8. This CDR3 is CASSLMTGLQPQHF. The CDR3 DNA reads as TGTGCCAGTAGCTTGATGACAGGGCTTCAGCCCCAGCATTTT. The entire variable domain, with the rest obtained from reference TRBV19 and TRBJ1-5, is as follows: DGGITQSPKYLFRKEGQNVTLSCEQNLNHDAMYWYRQDPGQGLRLIYYSQIVNDFQKGDIAEGYSVSREKKESFPLTVTSAQKNPTAFYLCASSLMTGLQPQHFGDGTRLSIL.

This chain joins TRBV5-1 and TRBJ1-1; perhaps TRBD1 as D (6 bases). There are 13 residues in the CDR3. Trimming stripped 6 bases from V and 5 bases from J, with 14 bases between. The germline gives CDR1 SGHRS, CDR2 YFSETQ. The CDR3 loop reads CASKLTGFTEAFF. CDR3 nucleotides: TGCGCCAGCAAATTAACAGGGTTTACTGAAGCTTTCTTT. Full variable domain (missing parts from reference TRBV5-1 and TRBJ1-1): KAGVTQTPRYLIKTRGQQVTLSCSPISGHRSVSWYQQTPGQGLQFLFEYFSETQRNKGNFPGRFSGRQFSNSRSEMNVSTLELGDSALYLCASKLTGFTEAFFGQGTRLTVV.

The chain employs TRBV30 and TRBJ1-6; D uncertain. Germline loops: CDR1 GTSNPN, CDR2 SVGIG (reference sequence). The CDR3 is 14 residues long. Trimming took 4 bases from V and 5 from J, leaving 12 bases between them. The CDR3 DNA is TGTGCCTGGAAAAGCAGGAATCATAATTCACCCCTCCACTTT. Amino acid sequence: CAWKSRNHNSPLHF.

The chain employs TRBV27 and TRBJ1-1; 7 bases fit TRBD1. The junction had 14 bases not matched to a gene; V was cut back by 4 bases and J by 0 bases. CDR3 length: 18 residues. CDR1 and CDR2 from the germline V gene are MNHEY and SMNVEV (reference sequence). The CDR3, as DNA: TGTGCCAGCAGTTCCGACCGGGACAGACAAAAATTGAACACTGAAGCTTTCTTT. It is translated as CASSSDRDRQKLNTEAFF.

The chain combines TRBV5-4 with TRBJ1-2, with no clear D. The V gene lost 0 bases and the J gene lost 0 bases, with 18 bases spanning the gap. Germline V gene sequence: CDR1 SGHNT, CDR2 YYREEE (reference sequence). This CDR3 region has 18 residues. In nucleotides, the CDR3 is TGTGCCAGCAGCTTGGGGGTGGGGAAAGAGTTAGCTAACTATGGCTACACCTTC. This codes for CASSLGVGKELANYGYTF.

J is TRBJ2-3 and V is TRBV6-5; no clear D. This CDR3 has 11 residues. CDR1 is MNHEY, CDR2 SVGAGI, per germline. Trimming cost V 8 bases and J 5 bases, with 8 bases left between them. As DNA, the CDR3 is TGTGCCAGCCGGTCGGGAGATACGCAGTATTTT. Translation gives CASRSGDTQYF.

The CDR3 is CASSSPLGGRAYEQYF. The CDR3 DNA reads TGTGCCAGCAGCTCCCCTCTCGGCGGGCGGGCCTACGAGCAGTACTTC. The chain links TRBV7-6 to TRBJ2-7, with D possibly matching TRBD2 (5 bases). Germline CDR1 SGHVS, CDR2 FNYEAQ. The CDR3 totals 16 residues. V gave up 4 bases and J gave up 2 bases, with 18 bases separating them.

This clone has just a few counts. The rearrangement joins TRBV10-3 to TRBJ1-2; no definite D call. With 4 bases removed from V and 4 bases from J, the gap between germline ends came to 7 bases. This CDR3 has 12 amino acids. Germline CDR1 ENHRY, CDR2 SYGVKD. CDR3 DNA: TGTGCCATCAGTGGGGATGCCTATGGCTACACCTTC. As protein: CAISGDAYGYTF.

The gene calls are TRBV5-1 and TRBJ2-3; D not certain. The CDR3 runs 12 residues. CDR1 and CDR2 from the germline V gene are SGHRS and YFSETQ. The V end was cut by 3 bases, the J end by 2 bases, with 4 bases between. The CDR3 DNA reads TGCGCCAGCAGCTCACCCACAGATACGCAGTATTTT. As protein: CASSSPTDTQYF.

The gene calls are TRBV12-5 and TRBJ2-7; perhaps TRBD1 as D (6 bases). The ends were cut back, 1 base at V and 4 bases at J, with 11 bases in the middle. CDR1 is LGHNT, CDR2 FRNRAP, per germline. This CDR3 has 14 amino acids. CDR3: CASGLAGTPYEQYF. Here the CDR3 DNA reads TGTGCTAGTGGTTTGGCCGGGACACCATACGAGCAGTACTTC.

The chain joins TRBV5-1 to TRBJ2-5; D gene ambiguous. The V gene's germline CDR1 is SGHRS and CDR2 YFSETQ. Deletions cut 0 bases from V and 3 bases from J, with 9 bases between. CDR3 size: 14 residues. The CDR3 region has the DNA TGCGCCAGCAGCTTGGAGGGAACTAAAGAGACCCAGTACTTC. Translated, it gives CASSLEGTKETQYF.

This chain links TRBV29-1 with TRBJ1-5; no clear D gene. Germline values: CDR1 SQVTM, CDR2 ANQGSEA. This CDR3 has 12 residues. Deletions cut 6 bases from V and 0 bases from J, with 6 bases between. The CDR3 spells CSVRNSNQPQHF. Here the CDR3 DNA reads TGCAGCGTCCGGAATAGCAATCAGCCCCAGCATTTT.

V is TRBV10-3 and J is TRBJ2-5; weak D call: TRBD1 (5 bases). Germline assignment: CDR1 ENHRY and CDR2 SYGVKD. This CDR3 comprises 14 residues. V lost 0 bases and J 5 bases, leaving 10 bases between the germline ends. The CDR3 DNA reads as TGTGCCATCAGTGAGTCGACAGATAGGGAGACCCAGTACTTC. This translates into CAISESTDRETQYF.

This rearrangement joins TRBV5-6 to TRBJ1-1; 7 nucleotides agree with TRBD1. The CDR3 consists of 17 residues. The germline gives CDR1 SGHDT, CDR2 YYEEEE. V lost 2 bases, J lost 7 bases, and 17 bases stayed unmatched. The CDR3 nucleotides read TGTGCCAGCAGCTTAGAGGCCCTGGACAGGACCCATTTTGAAGCTTTCTTT. Translated: CASSLEALDRTHFEAFF.

The chain couples TRBV7-2 to TRBJ1-1, with TRBD1 matching over 11 bases. CDR3 length: 15 residues. V was pared by 4 bases and J by 6 bases, with 7 bases of the junction left unmatched. The germline V gene encodes CDR1 SGHTA and CDR2 FQGNSA. Here the CDR3 DNA reads TGTGCCAGCAGCTCAAGACGGACAGGGGGCGCTGAAGCTTTCTTT. It codes for CASSSRRTGGAEAFF.

This chain connects TRBV14 to TRBJ2-6, with D possibly TRBD2 on 6 matching bases. The V end was cut by 2 bases, the J end by 3 bases, with 20 bases between. Germline CDR1 and CDR2: SGHDN and FVKESK. The CDR3 is 19 amino acids. CDR3 DNA: TGTGCCAGCAGCCAATCCCCTCGGGGGTTGCGAATTGGGGCCAACGTCCTGACTTTC. Protein: CASSQSPRGLRIGANVLTF.

The rearrangement links TRBV2 to TRBJ1-1; D remains ambiguous. Germline CDR1 reads SNHLY; CDR2 reads FYNNEI. V gave up 10 bases and J gave up 4 bases, with 13 bases separating them. The CDR3 runs 12 residues. CDR3 nucleotides: TGTGCCAACGACGGAACCCGCACTGAAGCTTTCTTT. This sequence encodes CANDGTRTEAFF. The variable domain in full, completed from reference TRBV2 and TRBJ1-1, reads EPEVTQTPSHQVTQMGQEVILRCVPISNHLYFYWYRQILGQKVEFLVSFYNNEISEKSEIFDDQFSVERPDGSNFTLKIRSTKLEDSAMYFCANDGTRTEAFFGQGTRLTVV.

This clone was counted a few times. CDR3 DNA: TGCGCCAGCAGAGAAAACTTCTCTGGGGCCAACGTCCTGACTTTC. Residues: CASRENFSGANVLTF. The chain is built from TRBV5-1 and TRBJ2-6, with no clear D. The V gene lost 5 bases and the J gene lost 0 bases, with 9 bases spanning the gap. The CDR3 is 15 residues long. CDR1 SGHRS and CDR2 YFSETQ come from the germline V gene. The whole variable domain, filled in from reference TRBV5-1 and TRBJ2-6, reads KAGVTQTPRYLIKTRGQQVTLSCSPISGHRSVSWYQQTPGQGLQFLFEYFSETQRNKGNFPGRFSGRQFSNSRSEMNVSTLELGDSALYLCASRENFSGANVLTFGAGSRLTVL.

The chain employs TRBV10-3 and TRBJ2-3; D perhaps matches TRBD2 (6 bases). This CDR3 is built from 15 residues. The germline V and J ends were trimmed by 3 bases and 1 base, with 11 bases remaining between them. Germline V lookup: CDR1 ENHRY, CDR2 SYGVKD. The CDR3, as DNA: TGTGCCATCAGTGAATTCGGGGGAGGCACAGATACGCAGTATTTT. Protein sequence: CAISEFGGGTDTQYF.

This clone was picked up one time. J is TRBJ2-3 and V is TRBV7-3; 9 bases map to TRBD1. Trimming cost V 3 bases and J 6 bases; bases outside gene matches: 7. Germline loops: CDR1 SGHTA, CDR2 FQGTGA. CDR3 length equals 15 residues. The CDR3 is CASSFGTGPQDTQYF. DNA for the CDR3: TGTGCCAGCAGCTTCGGGACAGGGCCTCAGGATACGCAGTATTTT.

The chain links TRBV4-3 to TRBJ2-7; perhaps TRBD1 as D (6 bases). V was trimmed by 0 bases and J by 2 bases, leaving 11 bases between them. The germline V gene has CDR1 LGHNA and CDR2 YSLEER. This CDR3 is built from 15 residues. The CDR3 here is CASSQEYRVAYEQYF. The CDR3 region has the DNA TGCGCCAGCAGCCAAGAGTACAGGGTTGCCTACGAGCAGTACTTC.

The chain is built from TRBV5-1 and TRBJ2-3; the D gene is possibly TRBD1 (6 bases). The CDR3 covers 18 residues. CDR1 is SGHRS and CDR2 is YFSETQ in the germline V gene. The V end lost 0 bases, the J end lost 4 bases, and 21 bases lay between the germline ends. This CDR3 reads CASSLAKTGMSSADTQYF. The CDR3 bases are TGCGCCAGCAGCTTGGCGAAGACAGGTATGAGTTCGGCAGATACGCAGTATTTT.

The CDR3 bases are TGTGCCAGCAGCTTATTAGGACTAGCCGAGAATGAGCAGTTCTTC. As protein: CASSLLGLAENEQFF. This chain links TRBV11-2 with TRBJ2-1; TRBD2 aligns across 8 bases. The length of the CDR3 is 15 residues. Germline V gene lookup returns CDR1 SGHAT and CDR2 FQNNGV. The V gene end was trimmed by 2 bases and the J gene end by 7 bases; junction bases not matched to a gene: 7. Full variable domain (rest looked up from reference TRBV11-2 and TRBJ2-1): EAGVAQSPRYKIIEKRQSVAFWCNPISGHATLYWYQQILGQGPKLLIQFQNNGVVDDSQLPKDRFSAERLKGVDSTLKIQPAKLEDSAVYLCASSLLGLAENEQFFGPGTRLTVL.

The chain has TRBV6-5 and TRBJ1-2; D gene unclear. Trimming took 7 bases from V and 7 from J, leaving 13 bases between them. The length of the CDR3 is 12 residues. Germline V gives CDR1 MNHEY, CDR2 SVGAGI. Written as DNA, the CDR3 is TGTGCCAGCATCGGCACCATAGGTGGCTACACCTTC. Translation: CASIGTIGGYTF.

The rearrangement joins TRBV4-2 to TRBJ2-6; a possible D gene is TRBD2 (6 bases). Trimming cost V 0 bases and J 2 bases, with 8 bases left between them. This CDR3 has 16 amino acids. The germline CDR1 and CDR2 sequences are LGHNA and YNFKEQ. CDR3 amino acids: CASSQEWGAGANVLTF. DNA of the CDR3: TGTGCCAGCAGCCAAGAGTGGGGGGCTGGGGCCAACGTCCTGACTTTC.

The V gene is TRBV28, the J gene TRBJ1-3, with D possibly being TRBD1 (5 bases). The CDR3 length is 16 residues. Germline V gene sequence: CDR1 MDHEN, CDR2 SYDVKM. Trimming removed 5 bases from V and 1 base from J, with 15 bases in between. The CDR3 here is CASSEGRGESGNTIYF. CDR3 coding DNA: TGTGCCAGCAGTGAGGGTAGGGGAGAGTCTGGAAACACCATATATTTT.